This T cell receptor (beta chain) was sequenced for a study of T cell changes during pregnancy in multiple sclerosis (dated by TCRdb to the late 2010s). Study-level background: The study examined how the T cell repertoire changed over the course of pregnancy in women with multiple sclerosis.

Reading from cysteine to phenylalanine, the CDR3 counts 12 amino acids. Here the CDR3 DNA is all that survives: 36 bases in frame from base 1. The CDR1 and CDR2 encoded by the germline V gene are SGHAT and FQNNGV. V and J lose 6 bases and 9 bases, and a span of 13 bases separates them. The protocol used for the library was the immunoSEQ multiplex PCR assay. Here the immuneACCESS table is served through TCRdb, limited to in-frame sequences with V and J called. Missing clones are a known gap in these copies; in checked studies unresolved V genes cover under half, and the rest lacks a known reason. The sample data list tens of thousands of clones, and roughly nine tenths of these were observed just once. The ten largest clonotypes hold more than 0.6% of the sample. Remarks on this clone: Its antigen is unknown. The input lacks base qualities; no much larger clone sits a single base away.

The material sequenced was CD4+ T cells from peripheral blood mononuclear cells, taken in the first trimester of pregnancy. This TCR came from a female donor with multiple sclerosis, enrolled in a pregnancy study. This sequence uses TRBV11-2 and TRBJ2-3; TRBD1 is perhaps the D gene, given 5 matching bases. The encoded CDR3 is CASSRQQITQYF. The DNA sequence is TGTGCCAGCAGTCGACAGCAAATAACGCAGTATTTT.